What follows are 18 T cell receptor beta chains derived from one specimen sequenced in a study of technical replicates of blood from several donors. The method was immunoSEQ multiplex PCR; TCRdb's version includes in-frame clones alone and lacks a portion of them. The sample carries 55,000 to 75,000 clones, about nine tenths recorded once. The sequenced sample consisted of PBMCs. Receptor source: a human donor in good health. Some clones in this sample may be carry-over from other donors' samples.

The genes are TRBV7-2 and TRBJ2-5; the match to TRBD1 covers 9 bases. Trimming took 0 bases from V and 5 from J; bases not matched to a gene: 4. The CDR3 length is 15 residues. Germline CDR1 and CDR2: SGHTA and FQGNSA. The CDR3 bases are TGTGCCAGCAGCTTAGCACTCACAGGGGGCGAGACCCAGTACTTC. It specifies CASSLALTGGETQYF.

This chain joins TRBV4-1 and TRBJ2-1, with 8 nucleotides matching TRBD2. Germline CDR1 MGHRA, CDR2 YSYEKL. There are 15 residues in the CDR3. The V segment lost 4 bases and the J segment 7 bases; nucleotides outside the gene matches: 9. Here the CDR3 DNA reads TGCGCCAGCAGCCTCGGTAGTAGCGGGGCAAATGAGCAGTTCTTC. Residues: CASSLGSSGANEQFF.

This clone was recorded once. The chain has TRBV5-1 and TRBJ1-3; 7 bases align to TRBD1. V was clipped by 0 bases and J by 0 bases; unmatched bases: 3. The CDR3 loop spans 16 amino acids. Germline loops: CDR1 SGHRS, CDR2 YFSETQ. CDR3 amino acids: CASSLETGSSGNTIYF. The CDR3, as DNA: TGCGCCAGCAGCTTGGAGACAGGGAGCTCTGGAAACACCATATATTTT.

This CDR3 reads CASSPGTSGNNEQFF. CDR3 DNA: TGCGCCAGCAGCCCCGGGACTAGCGGAAACAATGAGCAGTTCTTC. The chain joins TRBV4-3 to TRBJ2-1, with 11 bases lining up with TRBD2. CDR3 length: 15 residues. Germline V gives CDR1 LGHNA, CDR2 YSLEER. The ends lost 4 bases at V and 5 bases at J; junction bases unmatched: 4.

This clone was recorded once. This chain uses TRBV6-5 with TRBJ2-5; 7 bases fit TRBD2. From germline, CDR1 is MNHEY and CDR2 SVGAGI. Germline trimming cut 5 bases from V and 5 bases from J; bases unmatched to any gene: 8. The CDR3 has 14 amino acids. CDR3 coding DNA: TGTGCCAGCAGTCCCGGACTAGAGACGGAGACCCAGTACTTC. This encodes CASSPGLETETQYF.

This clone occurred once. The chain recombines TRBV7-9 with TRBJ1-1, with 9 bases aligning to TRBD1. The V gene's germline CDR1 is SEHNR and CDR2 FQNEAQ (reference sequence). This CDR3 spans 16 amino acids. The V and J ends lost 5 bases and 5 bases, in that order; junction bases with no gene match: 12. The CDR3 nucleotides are TGTGCCAGCAGCATAAGAACAGGGGGCGGAGAGACTGAAGCTTTCTTT. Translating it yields CASSIRTGGGETEAFF.

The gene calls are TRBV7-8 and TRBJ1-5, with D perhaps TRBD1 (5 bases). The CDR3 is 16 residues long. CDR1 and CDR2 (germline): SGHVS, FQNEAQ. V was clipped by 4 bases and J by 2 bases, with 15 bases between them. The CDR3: CASSSGGWNGNQPQHF. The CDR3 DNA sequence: TGTGCCAGCAGCTCCGGGGGGTGGAATGGCAATCAGCCCCAGCATTTT.

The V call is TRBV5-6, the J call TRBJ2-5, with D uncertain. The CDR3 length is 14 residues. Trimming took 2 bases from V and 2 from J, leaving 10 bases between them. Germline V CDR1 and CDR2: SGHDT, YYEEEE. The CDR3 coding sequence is TGTGCCAGCAGCTTCCGGGTGGTGCAAGAGACCCAGTACTTC. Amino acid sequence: CASSFRVVQETQYF.

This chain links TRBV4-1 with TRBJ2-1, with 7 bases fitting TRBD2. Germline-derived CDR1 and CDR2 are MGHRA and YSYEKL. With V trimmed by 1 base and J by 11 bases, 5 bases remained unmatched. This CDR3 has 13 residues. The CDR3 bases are TGCGCCAGCAGCCAAGCGGGAGGCCCAAAGCAGTTCTTC. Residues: CASSQAGGPKQFF.

The DNA for the CDR3 is TGCAGCGTTAGGGGGGATAGCGGGGCCTACCAAGAGACCCAGTACTTC. This translates into CSVRGDSGAYQETQYF. The rearrangement joins TRBV29-1 to TRBJ2-5, with TRBD2 identical over 8 bases. J lost 0 bases, V lost 5 bases, and 11 bases had no gene match. The CDR3 consists of 16 residues. The V gene's germline CDR1 is SQVTM and CDR2 ANQGSEA.

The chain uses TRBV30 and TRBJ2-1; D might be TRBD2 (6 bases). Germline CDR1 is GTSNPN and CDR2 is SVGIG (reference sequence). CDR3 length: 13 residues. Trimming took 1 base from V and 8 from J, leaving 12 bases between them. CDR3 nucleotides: TGTGCCTGGAGTGGTACGGGAGTCCATGAGCAGTTCTTC. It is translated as CAWSGTGVHEQFF.

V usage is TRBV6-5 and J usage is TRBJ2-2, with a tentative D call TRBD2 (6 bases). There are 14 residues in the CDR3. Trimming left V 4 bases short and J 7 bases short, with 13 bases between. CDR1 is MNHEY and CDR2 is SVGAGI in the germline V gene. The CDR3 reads CASSLGGRSGELFF. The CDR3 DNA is TGTGCCAGCAGTTTAGGAGGGCGAAGCGGGGAGCTGTTTTTT.

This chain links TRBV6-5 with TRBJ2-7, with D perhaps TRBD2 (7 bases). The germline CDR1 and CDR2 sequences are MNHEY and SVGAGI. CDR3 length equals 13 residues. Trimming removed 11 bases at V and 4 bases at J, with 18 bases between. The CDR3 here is CASGGPNLYEQYF. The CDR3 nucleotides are TGTGCCTCCGGGGGGCCTAATTTATACGAGCAGTACTTC.

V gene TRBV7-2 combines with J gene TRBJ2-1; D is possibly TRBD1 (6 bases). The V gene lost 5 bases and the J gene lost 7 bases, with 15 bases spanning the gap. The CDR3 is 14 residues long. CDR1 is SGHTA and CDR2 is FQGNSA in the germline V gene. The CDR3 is CASSGDPRGNEQFF. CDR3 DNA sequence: TGTGCCAGCAGCGGTGACCCCAGGGGAAATGAGCAGTTCTTC. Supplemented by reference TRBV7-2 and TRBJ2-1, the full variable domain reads GAGVSQSPSNKVTEKGKDVELRCDPISGHTALYWYRQSLGQGLEFLIYFQGNSAPDKSGLPSDRFSAERTGGSVSTLTIQRTQQEDSAVYLCASSGDPRGNEQFFGPGTRLTVL.

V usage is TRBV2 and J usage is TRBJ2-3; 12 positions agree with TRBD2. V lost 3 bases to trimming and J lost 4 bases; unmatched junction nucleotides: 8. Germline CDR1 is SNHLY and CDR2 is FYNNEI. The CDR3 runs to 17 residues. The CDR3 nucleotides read TGTGCCAGCAGTGAGGAATTGACTAGCGGGGGTTCAGATACGCAGTATTTT. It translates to CASSEELTSGGSDTQYF.

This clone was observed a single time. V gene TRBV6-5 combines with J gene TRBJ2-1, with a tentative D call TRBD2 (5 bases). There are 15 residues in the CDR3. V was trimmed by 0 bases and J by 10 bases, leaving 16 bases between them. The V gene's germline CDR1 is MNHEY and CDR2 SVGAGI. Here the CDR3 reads CASSYSEGNPGEQFF. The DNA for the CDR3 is TGTGCCAGCAGTTACTCGGAAGGGAATCCGGGGGAGCAGTTCTTC.

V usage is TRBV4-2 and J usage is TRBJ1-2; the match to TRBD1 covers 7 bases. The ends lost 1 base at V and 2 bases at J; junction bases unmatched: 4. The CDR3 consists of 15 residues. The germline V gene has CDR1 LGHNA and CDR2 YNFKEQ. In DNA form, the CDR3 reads TGTGCCAGCAGCCAAGGACAGGGCCCCAACTATGGCTACACCTTC. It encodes CASSQGQGPNYGYTF.

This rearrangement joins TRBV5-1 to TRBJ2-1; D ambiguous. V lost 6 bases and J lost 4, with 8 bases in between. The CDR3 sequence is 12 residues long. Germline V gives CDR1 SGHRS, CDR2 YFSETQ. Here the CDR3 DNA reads TGCGCCAGCACTTCCGAGTACAATGAGCAGTTCTTC. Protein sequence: CASTSEYNEQFF. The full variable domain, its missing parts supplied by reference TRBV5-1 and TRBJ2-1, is KAGVTQTPRYLIKTRGQQVTLSCSPISGHRSVSWYQQTPGQGLQFLFEYFSETQRNKGNFPGRFSGRQFSNSRSEMNVSTLELGDSALYLCASTSEYNEQFFGPGTRLTVL.